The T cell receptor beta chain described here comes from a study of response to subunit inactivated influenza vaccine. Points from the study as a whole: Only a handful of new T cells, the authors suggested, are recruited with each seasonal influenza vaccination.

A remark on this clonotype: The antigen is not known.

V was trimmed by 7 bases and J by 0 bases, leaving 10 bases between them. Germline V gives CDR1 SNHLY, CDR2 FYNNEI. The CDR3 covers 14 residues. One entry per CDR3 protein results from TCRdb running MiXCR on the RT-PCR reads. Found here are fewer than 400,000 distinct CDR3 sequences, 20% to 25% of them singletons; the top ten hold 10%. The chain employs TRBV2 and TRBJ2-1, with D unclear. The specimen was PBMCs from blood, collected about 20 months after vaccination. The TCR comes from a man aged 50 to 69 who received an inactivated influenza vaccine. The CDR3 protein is CASKDGSSYNEQFF. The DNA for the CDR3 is TGTGCCAGCAAGGACGGTAGCTCCTACAATGAGCAGTTCTTC.